Given below is one T cell receptor beta chain in context. This clone has a single count. Its target antigen remains unknown. No base-level quality is on record; no much larger clone is a single base apart. These data belong to a study of blood T cell repertoires in COVID-19 (dated by TCRdb to the early 2020s). Regarding the complete study: Collaborator samples came from the United States, Italy and Spain and covered acute and convalescent phases of COVID-19. The material from the prospective study consisted of cDNA or gDNA derived from T cells, B-cell-depleted T cells, or PBMCs. The dataset comprised deeply sampled blood TCRbeta repertoires from subjects exposed to, actively infected with, or recovered from COVID-19. A freely available public database, intended as a resource for researchers studying the immune response to SARS-CoV-2, is where the repertoires were released. The samples were drawn from two sources: the first 160 participants of the ongoing ImmuneRACE study, and 1,200 or so subjects contributed by 6 global collaborators. The sample metadata nearly always contained a de-identified subject ID, COVID-19 status, age in years and sex. Where available, HLA class I and class II types were obtained from metadata supplied by the sample provider rather than from assay-based typing.

Results the study describes overall, beyond this receptor: Clinical and demographic metadata were provided uncurated, with the amount varying by source and participant.

The CDR3 sequence holds 15 residues, the cysteine and phenylalanine included. Just the 45-base CDR3 DNA is kept, in frame starting at base 1. Based on the germline V gene, the CDR1 and CDR2 sequences are KGHSH and LQKENI. V loses 4 bases, J loses 4 bases, and the germline ends lie 16 bases apart. Each collaborating institution followed its own protocols to collect whole blood in K2EDTA tubes. For TCRbeta analysis, collaborators shipped samples as frozen whole blood, isolated PBMCs, or DNA extracted from either of those sample types. The immunoSEQ Assay, a bias-controlled multiplex PCR, was used to amplify TCRbeta CDR3 regions from genomic DNA. Concerning the study's data processing: The number of nucleated cells in each sample was estimated by amplification of reference gene primers within the assay. To quantify the absolute abundance of each unique TCRbeta CDR3 rearrangement, sequence reads were collapsed and filtered. For each sample, productive Simpson clonality was calculated as the square root of Simpson's diversity index across productive rearrangements. Not all clones reach the TCRdb copy of this immuneACCESS table, which keeps in-frame sequences only. Checked studies attribute under half of the gap to unresolved V genes and leave the rest unexplained. D and trimming were read from the DNA, whereas the V and J calls and clone size are those reported in that table. This sample comprises 450,000 to 500,000 clones, over 75% of them detected only once. Under 4% of the sample lies in the top ten.

The chain is assembled from TRBV18 and TRBJ1-1, with a weak D call of TRBD1 (6 bases match). This TCR derives from a human donor in a cohort sampled during active COVID-19. The sequencing input was peripheral blood. The nucleotides read TGTGCCAGCTCACACCCCGCGGGGGCGTTCACTGAAGCTTTCTTT. Its translation is CASSHPAGAFTEAFF. The reference TRBV18 and TRBJ1-1 proteins fill in what lies around the CDR3, so the full variable domain reads NAGVMQNPRHLVRRRGQEARLRCSPMKGHSHVYWYRQLPEEGLKFMVYLQKENIIDESGMPKERFSAEFPKEGPSILRIQQVVRGDSAAYFCASSHPAGAFTEAFFGQGTRLTVV.